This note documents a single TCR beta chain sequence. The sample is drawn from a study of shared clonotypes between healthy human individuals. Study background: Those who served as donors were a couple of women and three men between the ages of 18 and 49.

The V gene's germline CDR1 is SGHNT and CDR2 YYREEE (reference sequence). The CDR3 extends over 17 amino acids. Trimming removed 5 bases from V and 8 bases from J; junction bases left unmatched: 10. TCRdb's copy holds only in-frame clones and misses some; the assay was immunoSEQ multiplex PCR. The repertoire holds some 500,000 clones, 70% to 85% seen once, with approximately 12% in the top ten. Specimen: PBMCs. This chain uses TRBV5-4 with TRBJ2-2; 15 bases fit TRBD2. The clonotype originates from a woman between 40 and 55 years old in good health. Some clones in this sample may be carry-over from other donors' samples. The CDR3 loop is CASSPYGTSGGKGELFF. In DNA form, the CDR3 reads TGTGCCAGCAGTCCCTATGGGACTAGCGGGGGGAAGGGGGAGCTGTTTTTT.